Below, 30 T cell receptor beta chains from the same sample are listed, as sequenced in a study of T cells in localized non-small cell lung cancer. The repertoire was sequenced with immunoSEQ multiplex PCR; TCRdb's copy has only in-frame clones and lacks some. The table has under 1,500 clones, 23% seen once. The sample was normal lung tissue next to the tumor, taken before any cancer treatment. All receptors derive from an older female donor with stage I squamous cell lung carcinoma.

The rearrangement uses TRBV6-8 and TRBJ2-2; TRBD2 is a possible D gene (5 bases). Trimming stripped 7 bases from V and 6 bases from J, with 12 bases between. Per the germline V gene, CDR1 is MNHGY and CDR2 is SAAAGT. CDR3 size: 13 residues. CDR3 coding DNA: TGTGCCAGCAAGGCGGAGGACGCCGGGGAGCTGTTTTTT. Translation gives CASKAEDAGELFF.

V is TRBV11-3 and J is TRBJ1-1; perhaps TRBD1 as D (5 bases). Trimming took off 5 bases at V and 0 bases at J, with 13 bases between the two ends. The germline gives CDR1 SGHNT, CDR2 YENEEA. The CDR3 loop spans 15 amino acids. CDR3 sequence: CASSLREGMNTEAFF. The CDR3 bases are TGTGCCAGCAGCCTAAGGGAGGGGATGAACACTGAAGCTTTCTTT.

This clone was counted a few times. The chain joins TRBV23-1 to TRBJ2-4; 13 positions agree with TRBD2. TRBV23-1 is given ORF status, its function remaining uncertain. CDR3 length equals 20 residues. Unmatched junction bases numbered 19, after V lost 5 bases and J lost 6 bases. The CDR3: CASSFLCRTSGRAKVNIQYF. The CDR3 DNA sequence: TGCGCCAGCAGTTTCCTATGTAGAACTAGCGGGAGGGCCAAAGTAAACATTCAGTACTTC.

There are a few counts of this clone. The chain has TRBV11-3 and TRBJ1-1; no clear D gene. Trimming left V 3 bases short and J 4 bases short, with 18 bases between. Germline V gene sequence: CDR1 SGHNT, CDR2 YENEEA. CDR3 length: 16 amino acids. The DNA of the CDR3 is TGTGCCAGCAGCTTTCCTCCCGGGAAAGGCGGCACTGAAGCTTTCTTT. Translated: CASSFPPGKGGTEAFF.

A few counts support this clone. The rearrangement links TRBV6-8 to TRBJ2-7; 7 positions agree with TRBD1. The ends lost 6 bases at V and 3 bases at J; junction bases unmatched: 5. Germline loops: CDR1 MNHGY, CDR2 SAAAGT. This CDR3 contains 13 residues. CDR3 coding DNA: TGTGCCAGCAGGTTACGGGACAGCTACGAGCAGTACTTC. Its protein product is CASRLRDSYEQYF.

J is TRBJ1-4 and V is TRBV30, with 7 positions matching TRBD1. J lost 4 bases, V lost 5 bases, and 4 bases had no gene match. Germline V CDR1 and CDR2: GTSNPN, SVGIG (reference sequence). The CDR3 is 13 residues long. The CDR3 spells CAWGTVGNEKLFF. The CDR3 region has the DNA TGTGCCTGGGGGACAGTCGGTAATGAAAAACTGTTTTTT.

This clone is labeled large (0.1 to 1%). The chain has TRBV9 and TRBJ2-7, with 8 bases aligning to TRBD2. This CDR3 region has 15 residues. Germline V gives CDR1 SGDLS, CDR2 YYNGEE. J lost 3 bases, V lost 4 bases, and 9 bases had no gene match. CDR3 nucleotide sequence: TGTGCCAGCAGCTCCTCTCAGCGGGGGAGCTACGAGCAGTACTTC. Protein: CASSSSQRGSYEQYF.

This chain joins TRBV29-1 and TRBJ1-1; a possible D gene is TRBD1 (6 bases). This CDR3 has 15 amino acids. In germline, CDR1 is SQVTM, CDR2 ANQGSEA. Trimming removed 4 bases from V and 1 base from J, with 16 bases in between. The CDR3 sequence is CSVVGPGQANTEAFF. In DNA, the CDR3 is TGCAGCGTTGTGGGACCGGGACAAGCGAACACTGAAGCTTTCTTT.

This clone showed up just a few times. The rearrangement joins TRBV9 to TRBJ2-7, with D possibly TRBD1 on 6 matching bases. This CDR3 contains 12 residues. CDR1 is SGDLS and CDR2 is YYNGEE in the germline V gene. Trimming removed 6 bases at V and 4 bases at J, with 11 bases between. The CDR3 region has the DNA TGTGCCAGCACCGGGGACATATACGAGCAGTACTTC. Translated, it gives CASTGDIYEQYF.

This chain connects TRBV11-3 to TRBJ2-3; possible D gene TRBD2, 5 bases. Germline CDR1 SGHNT, CDR2 YENEEA. Trimming stripped 5 bases from V and 1 base from J, with 16 bases between. This CDR3 region has 16 residues. DNA for the CDR3: TGTGCCAGCAGCCCCGATTTGGTGCGGGGCACAGATACGCAGTATTTT. Its protein is CASSPDLVRGTDTQYF.

This clone ranks as large. CDR3 in DNA: TGTGCCAGCTGTTGGGACTCCTACGAGCAGTACTTC. Its translation is CASCWDSYEQYF. The chain joins TRBV9 to TRBJ2-7; D gene ambiguous. This CDR3 comprises 12 residues. Trimming shortened V by 7 bases and J by 0 bases, and 8 bases separated the two germline ends. The V gene's germline CDR1 is SGDLS and CDR2 YYNGEE.

This clone was recorded a few times. The chain is built from TRBV11-3 and TRBJ2-7; D may match TRBD1 or TRBD2 (6 bases each). The germline V gene has CDR1 SGHNT and CDR2 YENEEA. This CDR3 is built from 16 residues. Trimming stripped 5 bases from V and 5 bases from J, with 22 bases between. The DNA of the CDR3 is TGTGCCAGCAGCCCTACGGGGGCAGGAGTAGCCCACGAGCAGTACTTC. This sequence encodes CASSPTGAGVAHEQYF.

This clone was detected once. The chain joins TRBV29-1 to TRBJ2-7, with no clear D. The CDR3 covers 13 residues. Germline values: CDR1 SQVTM, CDR2 ANQGSEA. Trimming removed 4 bases at V and 5 bases at J, with 15 bases between. CDR3 sequence: CSVVGSLRNEQYF. CDR3 bases: TGCAGCGTTGTAGGAAGCCTTCGGAACGAGCAGTACTTC.

This clone has a handful of counts. The chain recombines TRBV11-3 with TRBJ1-1; TRBD1 might be the D (6 bases). CDR1 is SGHNT and CDR2 is YENEEA in the germline V gene. There are 15 residues in the CDR3. V lost 5 bases to trimming and J lost 3 bases, with 16 bases between them. The CDR3 DNA reads as TGTGCCAGCAGCCCGGAAGGGGGTTGGGACACTGAAGCTTTCTTT. Its translation is CASSPEGGWDTEAFF.

This rearrangement joins TRBV11-3 to TRBJ2-2; D may be TRBD2 (6 bases). V dropped 1 base and J dropped 5 bases, with 8 bases sitting between them. Per germline, CDR1 SGHNT and CDR2 YENEEA. The CDR3 runs 14 residues. CDR3 DNA: TGTGCCAGCAGCTTAGGGGACTTTACCGGGGAGCTGTTTTTT. This translates into CASSLGDFTGELFF.

The sample holds a few counts of this clone. The gene calls are TRBV30 and TRBJ1-5, with 9 nucleotides matching TRBD1. The length of the CDR3 is 18 residues. CDR1 and CDR2 from the germline V gene are GTSNPN and SVGIG (reference sequence). V dropped 3 bases and J dropped 2; count of bases not matched to a gene: 14. CDR3 in amino acids: CAWSNPLQGARGNQPQHF. CDR3 bases: TGTGCCTGGAGCAATCCATTACAGGGGGCGCGTGGCAATCAGCCCCAGCATTTT.

In its sample, this clone ranks as medium-sized. This sequence joins TRBV9 and TRBJ2-2, with 10 bases aligning to TRBD2. The CDR3 covers 15 residues. The junction had 3 bases not matched to a gene; V was cut back by 3 bases and J by 4 bases. Germline CDR1 is SGDLS and CDR2 is YYNGEE. In nucleotides, the CDR3 is TGTGCCAGCAGCGATATAGCGGGAGGCACCGGGGAGCTGTTTTTT. This codes for CASSDIAGGTGELFF.

By sample share, this clone is large (0.1 to 1%). The identical CDR3 is also encoded by other nucleotide sequences in the sample. V gene TRBV10-3 combines with J gene TRBJ1-2; D unresolved. With 0 bases removed from V and 6 bases from J, the gap between germline ends came to 11 bases. The CDR3 sequence is 14 residues long. Germline loops: CDR1 ENHRY, CDR2 SYGVKD. CDR3 residues: CAISESAVRDGYTF. For the CDR3, the DNA is TGTGCCATCAGTGAGTCTGCGGTGCGGGATGGCTACACCTTC.

V and J are TRBV5-1 and TRBJ2-4; tentatively, D is TRBD1 (5 bases). This CDR3 region has 14 residues. The ends were cut back, 4 bases at V and 7 bases at J, with 15 bases in the middle. Germline values: CDR1 SGHRS, CDR2 YFSETQ. The CDR3 is CASSPDPGLNIQYF. The CDR3 nucleotides read TGCGCCAGCAGCCCGGACCCAGGGCTGAACATTCAGTACTTC.

This rearrangement joins TRBV30 to TRBJ2-7; D uncertain. The germline V gene has CDR1 GTSNPN and CDR2 SVGIG (reference sequence). The CDR3 sequence is 12 residues long. The germline V and J ends were trimmed by 2 bases and 5 bases, with 10 bases remaining between them. Here the CDR3 reads CAWSPTPNEQYF. The CDR3 DNA sequence: TGTGCCTGGAGTCCGACCCCCAACGAGCAGTACTTC.

This clone is categorized as large. The chain carries TRBV1 and TRBJ2-4. TRBV1 is a listed pseudogene. The CDR3 loop spans 14 amino acids. Here the CDR3 reads CTSSPDLAKNIQYF. CDR3 nucleotides: TGCACCAGCAGCCCGGACCTAGCCAAAAACATTCAGTACTTC.

This sequence joins TRBV12-5 and TRBJ2-7; D is undetermined. The CDR3 totals 13 residues. Trimming cost V 6 bases and J 0 bases, with 9 bases left between them. CDR1 LGHNT and CDR2 FRNRAP come from the germline V gene. DNA of the CDR3: TGTGCTAGTGGCGGACCGTCCTCCTACGAGCAGTACTTC. Its protein is CASGGPSSYEQYF.

The CDR3 DNA follows: TGTGCCAGCAGCTTAGGGGACAGCGTCGATACGCAGTATTTT. Translation gives CASSLGDSVDTQYF. The chain recombines TRBV11-3 with TRBJ2-3, with 7 bases that match TRBD1. The CDR3 is 14 residues long. CDR1 and CDR2 (germline): SGHNT, YENEEA. After removal of 1 base from V and 6 bases from J, the junction contained 4 bases not matched to a gene.

This chain links TRBV11-3 with TRBJ2-7, with TRBD1 matching over 7 bases. The CDR3 totals 15 residues. The junction had 12 bases not matched to a gene; V was cut back by 5 bases and J by 5 bases. Germline V gene lookup returns CDR1 SGHNT and CDR2 YENEEA. DNA for the CDR3: TGTGCCAGCAGCCCCCGGACAGGAGTTAAGGACGAGCAGTACTTC. This encodes CASSPRTGVKDEQYF.

Here the CDR3 DNA reads TGTGCCAGCAGCTCCGGGTCTCCCTTCTATGGCTACACCTTC. This translates into CASSSGSPFYGYTF. This chain links TRBV9 with TRBJ1-2, with no clear D. The V end lost 4 bases, the J end lost 4 bases, and 14 bases lay between the germline ends. Per germline, CDR1 SGDLS and CDR2 YYNGEE. This CDR3 is 14 amino acids long.

V usage is TRBV15 and J usage is TRBJ1-2, with TRBD1 as a possible D gene (5 bases). The CDR3 length is 14 residues. Germline V gives CDR1 LNHNV, CDR2 YYDKDF (reference sequence). With 0 bases removed from V and 4 bases from J, the gap between germline ends came to 9 bases. The CDR3 DNA reads as TGTGCCACCAGCAGAGAGAGGCAGGGCTATGGCTACACCTTC. Translation gives CATSRERQGYGYTF.

This clone rates as medium-sized (0.01 to 0.1%). This chain connects TRBV6-8 to TRBJ1-5; tentatively, D is TRBD1 (6 bases). The CDR3 sequence is 16 residues long. Trimming took off 2 bases at V and 5 bases at J, with 16 bases between the two ends. Germline lookup yields CDR1 MNHGY and CDR2 SAAAGT. CDR3 sequence: CASSYRTQGRYQPQHF. CDR3 bases: TGTGCCAGCAGTTACCGGACACAGGGAAGATATCAGCCCCAGCATTTT.

The chain links TRBV18 to TRBJ2-7; D possibly matches TRBD1 or TRBD2 (5 bases each). V shed 3 bases and J shed 4 bases, with 13 bases lying between them. The CDR3 is made up of 14 amino acids. Germline lookup yields CDR1 KGHSH and CDR2 LQKENI. CDR3 protein: CASSPLRGLYEQYF. Here the CDR3 DNA reads TGTGCCAGCTCACCTCTGAGGGGTCTATACGAGCAGTACTTC.

This clone was detected only a few times. The CDR3, as DNA: TGTGCCAGCACCCCCGGGGACCTCTACGAGCAGTACTTC. Translated, it gives CASTPGDLYEQYF. The J gene is TRBJ2-7, the V gene TRBV6-8; D may match TRBD1 or TRBD2 (5 bases each). From germline, CDR1 is MNHGY and CDR2 SAAAGT. This CDR3 contains 13 residues. V was trimmed by 7 bases and J by 3 bases, leaving 13 bases between them.

In this sample, this clone is medium-sized (0.01 to 0.1%). This rearrangement joins TRBV6-7 to TRBJ1-1; 7 nucleotides agree with TRBD1. TRBV6-7 carries the ORF label, with uncertain function. With 8 bases clipped from V and 5 bases from J, the junction kept 2 bases outside the gene matches. This CDR3 has 11 residues. CDR3 protein: CASQQGTEAFF. The CDR3 coding sequence is TGTGCCAGCCAACAGGGGACTGAAGCTTTCTTT.